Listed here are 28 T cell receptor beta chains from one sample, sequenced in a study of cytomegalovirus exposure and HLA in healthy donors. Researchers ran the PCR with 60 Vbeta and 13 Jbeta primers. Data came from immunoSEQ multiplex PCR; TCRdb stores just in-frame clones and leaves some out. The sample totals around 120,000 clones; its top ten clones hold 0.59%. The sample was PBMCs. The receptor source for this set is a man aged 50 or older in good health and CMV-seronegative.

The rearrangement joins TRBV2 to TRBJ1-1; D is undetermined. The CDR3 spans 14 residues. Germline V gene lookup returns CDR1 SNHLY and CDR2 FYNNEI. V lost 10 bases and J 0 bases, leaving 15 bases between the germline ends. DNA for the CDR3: TGTGCCACCGAGAAGGGAGCTATGAACACTGAAGCTTTCTTT. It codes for CATEKGAMNTEAFF.

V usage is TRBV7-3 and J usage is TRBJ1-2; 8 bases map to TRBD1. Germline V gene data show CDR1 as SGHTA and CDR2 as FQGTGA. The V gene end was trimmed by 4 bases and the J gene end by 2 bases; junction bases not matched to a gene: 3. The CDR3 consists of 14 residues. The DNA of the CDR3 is TGTGCCAGCAGCTCCGGGACAGGAAACTATGGCTACACCTTC. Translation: CASSSGTGNYGYTF.

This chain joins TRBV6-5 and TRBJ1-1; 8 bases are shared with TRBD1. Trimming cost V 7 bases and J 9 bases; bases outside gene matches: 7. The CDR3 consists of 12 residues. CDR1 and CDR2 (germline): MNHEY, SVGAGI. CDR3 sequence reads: CASNDRGGKAFF. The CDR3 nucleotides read TGTGCCAGCAACGACAGGGGCGGAAAAGCTTTCTTT.

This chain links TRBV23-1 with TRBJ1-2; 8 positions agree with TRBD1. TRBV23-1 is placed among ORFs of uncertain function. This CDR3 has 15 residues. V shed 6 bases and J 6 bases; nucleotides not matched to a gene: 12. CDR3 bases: TGCGCCAGCAGACAAAAACGCCCGGGACAGGATGGCTACACCTTC. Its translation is CASRQKRPGQDGYTF.

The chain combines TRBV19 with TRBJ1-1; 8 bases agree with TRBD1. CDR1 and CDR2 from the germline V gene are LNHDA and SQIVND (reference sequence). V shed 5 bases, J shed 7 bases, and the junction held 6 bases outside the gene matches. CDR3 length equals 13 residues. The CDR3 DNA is TGTGCCAGTAGTCCACCGGGACAGGATGAAGCTTTCTTT. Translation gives CASSPPGQDEAFF.

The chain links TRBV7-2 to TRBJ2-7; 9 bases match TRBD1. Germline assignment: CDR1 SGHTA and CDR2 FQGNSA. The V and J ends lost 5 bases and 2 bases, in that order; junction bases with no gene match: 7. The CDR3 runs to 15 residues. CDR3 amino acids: CASSPAGTGTYEQYF. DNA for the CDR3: TGTGCCAGCAGCCCAGCCGGGACAGGGACCTACGAGCAGTACTTC.

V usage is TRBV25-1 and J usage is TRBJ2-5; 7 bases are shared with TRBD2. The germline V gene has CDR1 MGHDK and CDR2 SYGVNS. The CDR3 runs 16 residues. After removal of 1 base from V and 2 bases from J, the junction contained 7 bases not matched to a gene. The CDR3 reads CASSESLAEIQETQYF. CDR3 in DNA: TGTGCCAGCAGTGAATCTCTAGCGGAGATTCAAGAGACCCAGTACTTC. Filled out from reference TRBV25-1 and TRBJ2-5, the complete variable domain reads EADIYQTPRYLVIGTGKKITLECSQTMGHDKMYWYQQDPGMELHLIHYSYGVNSTEKGDLSSESTVSRIRTEHFPLTLESARPSHTSQYLCASSESLAEIQETQYFGPGTRLLVL.

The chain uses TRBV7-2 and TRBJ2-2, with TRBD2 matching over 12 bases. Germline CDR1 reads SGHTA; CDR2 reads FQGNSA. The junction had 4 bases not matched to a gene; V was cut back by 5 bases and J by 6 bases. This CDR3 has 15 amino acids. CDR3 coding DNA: TGTGCCAGCAGCCCTAGCGGGAGGGCTGCCGGGGAGCTGTTTTTT. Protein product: CASSPSGRAAGELFF.

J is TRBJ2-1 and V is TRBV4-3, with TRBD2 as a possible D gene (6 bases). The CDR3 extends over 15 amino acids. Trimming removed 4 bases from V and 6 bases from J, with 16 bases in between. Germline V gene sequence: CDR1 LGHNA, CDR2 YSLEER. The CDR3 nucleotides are TGCGCCAGCAGCCTCACTAGCCCCGGGGGCAATGAGCAGTTCTTC. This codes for CASSLTSPGGNEQFF.

Here the CDR3 DNA reads TGCGCCAGCAGCTTGGTCGCGGTGAACACTGAAGCTTTCTTT. As protein: CASSLVAVNTEAFF. The chain links TRBV5-1 to TRBJ1-1; D not certain. V dropped 0 bases and J dropped 0 bases, with 6 bases sitting between them. From germline, CDR1 is SGHRS and CDR2 YFSETQ. CDR3 length equals 14 residues.

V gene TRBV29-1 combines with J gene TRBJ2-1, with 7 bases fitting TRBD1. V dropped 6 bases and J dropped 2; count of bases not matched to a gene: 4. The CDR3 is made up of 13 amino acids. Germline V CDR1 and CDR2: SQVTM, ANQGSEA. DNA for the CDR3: TGCAGCGTAGGGGACAGCCCCTACAATGAGCAGTTCTTC. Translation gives CSVGDSPYNEQFF.

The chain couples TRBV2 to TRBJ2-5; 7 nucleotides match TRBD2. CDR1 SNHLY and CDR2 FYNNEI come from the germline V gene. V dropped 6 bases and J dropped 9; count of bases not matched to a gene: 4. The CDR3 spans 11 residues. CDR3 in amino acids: CASRGGDAQYF. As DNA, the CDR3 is TGTGCCAGCAGGGGGGGGGACGCCCAGTACTTC.

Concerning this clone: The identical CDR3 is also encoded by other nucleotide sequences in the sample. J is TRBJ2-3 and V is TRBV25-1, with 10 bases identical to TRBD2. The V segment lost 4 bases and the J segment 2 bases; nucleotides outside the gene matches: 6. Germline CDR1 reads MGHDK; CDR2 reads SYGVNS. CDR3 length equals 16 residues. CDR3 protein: CASSGYSGGPTDTQYF. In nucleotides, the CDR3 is TGTGCCAGCAGTGGCTATAGCGGGGGGCCCACAGATACGCAGTATTTT.

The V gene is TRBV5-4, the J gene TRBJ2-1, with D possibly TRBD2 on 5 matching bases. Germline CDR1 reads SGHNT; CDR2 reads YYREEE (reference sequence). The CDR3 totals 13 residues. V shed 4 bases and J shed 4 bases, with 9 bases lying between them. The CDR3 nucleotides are TGTGCCAGCAGCCCCGGACTTTACAATGAGCAGTTCTTC. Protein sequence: CASSPGLYNEQFF.

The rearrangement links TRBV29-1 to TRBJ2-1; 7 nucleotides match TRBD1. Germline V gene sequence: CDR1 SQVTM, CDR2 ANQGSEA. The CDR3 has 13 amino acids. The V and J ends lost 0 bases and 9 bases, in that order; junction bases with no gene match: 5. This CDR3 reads CSVEEQGPSEQFF. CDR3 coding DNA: TGCAGCGTTGAAGAACAGGGGCCTAGTGAGCAGTTCTTC.

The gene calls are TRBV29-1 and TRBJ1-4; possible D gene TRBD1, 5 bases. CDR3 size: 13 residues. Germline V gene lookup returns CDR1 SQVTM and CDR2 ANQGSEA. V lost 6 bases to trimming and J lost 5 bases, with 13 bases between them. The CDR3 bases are TGCAGCGTAGCCGGGCCAGGGAATGAAAAACTGTTTTTT. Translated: CSVAGPGNEKLFF.

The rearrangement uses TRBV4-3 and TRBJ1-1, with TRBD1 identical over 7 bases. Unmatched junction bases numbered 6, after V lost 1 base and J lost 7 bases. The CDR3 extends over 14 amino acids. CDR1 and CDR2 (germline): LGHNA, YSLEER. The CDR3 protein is CASSQGNRGYEAFF. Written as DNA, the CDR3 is TGCGCCAGCAGCCAAGGGAACAGGGGATATGAAGCTTTCTTT.

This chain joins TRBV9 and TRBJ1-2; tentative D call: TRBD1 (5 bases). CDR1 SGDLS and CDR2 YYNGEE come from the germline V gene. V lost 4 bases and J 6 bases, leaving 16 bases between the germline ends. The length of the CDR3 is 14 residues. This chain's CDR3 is CASSPPQGHHGYTF. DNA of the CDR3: TGTGCCAGCAGCCCCCCGCAGGGCCATCATGGCTACACCTTC.

The CDR3 sequence is CATSRDYPGGPGNTIYF. CDR3 nucleotides: TGTGCCACCAGCAGAGACTACCCGGGGGGGCCTGGAAACACCATATATTTT. This chain links TRBV15 with TRBJ1-3; TRBD1 might be the D (6 bases). Germline CDR1 and CDR2: LNHNV and YYDKDF (reference sequence). The V gene lost 0 bases and the J gene lost 2 bases, with 14 bases spanning the gap. The CDR3 is 17 amino acids.

DNA for the CDR3: TGTGCCAGTAGTTATAGGCGGGGTTCCTACAATGAGCAGTTCTTC. This gives the protein CASSYRRGSYNEQFF. The V and J genes are TRBV19 and TRBJ2-1; TRBD2 is a possible D gene (6 bases). Deletions cut 5 bases from V and 1 base from J, with 12 bases between. The CDR3 is made up of 15 amino acids. Germline CDR1 LNHDA, CDR2 SQIVND (reference sequence).

In DNA form, the CDR3 reads TGCGCCAGCAGCCATTCCACAGGGGGCGTCGATGAAAAACTGTTTTTT. It translates to CASSHSTGGVDEKLFF. This chain uses TRBV4-3 with TRBJ1-4; TRBD1 agrees at 9 bases. Germline lookup yields CDR1 LGHNA and CDR2 YSLEER. This CDR3 has 16 residues. V shed 3 bases and J 6 bases; nucleotides not matched to a gene: 8.

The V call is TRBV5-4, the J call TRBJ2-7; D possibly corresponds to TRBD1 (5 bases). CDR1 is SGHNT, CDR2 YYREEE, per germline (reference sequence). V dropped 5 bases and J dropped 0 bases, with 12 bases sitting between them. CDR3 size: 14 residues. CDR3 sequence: CASSSDINSYEQYF. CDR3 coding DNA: TGTGCCAGCAGTTCGGACATAAACTCCTACGAGCAGTACTTC.

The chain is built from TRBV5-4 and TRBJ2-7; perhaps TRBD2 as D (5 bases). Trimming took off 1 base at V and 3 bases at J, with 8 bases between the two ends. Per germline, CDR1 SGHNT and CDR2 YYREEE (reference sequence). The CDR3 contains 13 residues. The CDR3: CASSLHGIYEQYF. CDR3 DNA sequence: TGTGCCAGCAGCTTGCACGGGATCTACGAGCAGTACTTC.

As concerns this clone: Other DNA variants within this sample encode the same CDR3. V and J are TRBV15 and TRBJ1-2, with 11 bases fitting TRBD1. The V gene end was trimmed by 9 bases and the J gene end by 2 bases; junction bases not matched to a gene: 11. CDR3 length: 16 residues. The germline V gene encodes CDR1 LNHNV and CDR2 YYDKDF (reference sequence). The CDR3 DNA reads TGTGCCACATCCAGGGACAGGGGGGGCACCAACTATGGCTACACCTTC. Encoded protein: CATSRDRGGTNYGYTF.

The CDR3 DNA is TGTGCCAGCAGCATCCTGTCCCTTGAAGGGAGGATACAGCCCCAGCATTTT. Encoded protein: CASSILSLEGRIQPQHF. V usage is TRBV21-1 and J usage is TRBJ1-5. TRBV21-1 is described as a pseudogene. The CDR3 extends over 17 amino acids.

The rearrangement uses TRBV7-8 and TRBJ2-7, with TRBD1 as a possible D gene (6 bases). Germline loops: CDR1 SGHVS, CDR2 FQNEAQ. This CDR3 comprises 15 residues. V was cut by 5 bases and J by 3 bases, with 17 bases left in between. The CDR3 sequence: CASSGLAGARYEQYF. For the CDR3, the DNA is TGTGCCAGCAGCGGCCTGGCAGGGGCTCGCTACGAGCAGTACTTC.

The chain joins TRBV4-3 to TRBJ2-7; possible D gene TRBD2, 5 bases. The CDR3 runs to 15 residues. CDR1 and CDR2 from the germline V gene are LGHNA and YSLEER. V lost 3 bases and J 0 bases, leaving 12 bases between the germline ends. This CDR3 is CASSHGVGSSYEQYF. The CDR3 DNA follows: TGCGCCAGCAGCCACGGAGTGGGGAGCTCCTACGAGCAGTACTTC.

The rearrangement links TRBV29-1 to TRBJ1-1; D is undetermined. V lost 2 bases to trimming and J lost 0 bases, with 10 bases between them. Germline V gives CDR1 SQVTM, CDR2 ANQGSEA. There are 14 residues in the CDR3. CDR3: CSVELRAMNTEAFF. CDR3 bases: TGCAGCGTTGAACTGAGGGCTATGAACACTGAAGCTTTCTTT.